One sample yielded the 27 T cell receptor beta chains listed below, sequenced in a study of blood T cell repertoires in COVID-19. Only in-frame clones appear in the TCRdb table, and some are missing; sequencing was by immunoSEQ multiplex PCR. The sample records some 200,000 clones, 80% to 85% being singletons. Sequencing was carried out using peripheral blood. The receptor source for this set is an older woman who had recovered from COVID-19.

This chain links TRBV3-1 (or the pseudogene TRBV3-2) with TRBJ1-1, with 7 nucleotides matching TRBD1. Trimming cost V 0 bases and J 5 bases; bases outside gene matches: 9. The CDR3 extends over 16 amino acids. Germline V gives CDR1 LGHDT, CDR2 YNNKEL (reference sequence). The CDR3 spells CASSQEVRGLRTEAFF. As DNA, the CDR3 is TGTGCCAGCAGCCAAGAGGTGAGGGGGCTGAGGACTGAAGCTTTCTTT.

This clone was seen only a few times. This chain links TRBV24-1 with TRBJ2-2; unclear D gene. The CDR3 sequence is 14 residues long. Germline V gene data show CDR1 as KGHDR and CDR2 as SFDVKD. V was trimmed by 5 bases and J by 2 bases, leaving 8 bases between them. The CDR3 is CATSGNSNTGELFF. For the CDR3, the DNA is TGTGCCACCAGTGGGAACAGCAACACCGGGGAGCTGTTTTTT.

This chain uses TRBV7-8 with TRBJ2-3, with 12 bases that match TRBD2. Per germline, CDR1 SGHVS and CDR2 FQNEAQ. The CDR3 is made up of 16 amino acids. V lost 5 bases to trimming and J lost 3 bases; unmatched junction nucleotides: 6. CDR3 sequence (DNA): TGTGCCAGCAGCCGACGGACTAGCGGGGTAACAGATACGCAGTATTTT. It yields the protein CASSRRTSGVTDTQYF.

CDR3 protein: CASSEEEGVGNEQYF. CDR3 in DNA: TGTGCCAGCAGTGAAGAAGAGGGCGTGGGGAACGAGCAGTACTTC. The rearrangement uses TRBV2 and TRBJ2-7; maybe TRBD2 (5 bases). This CDR3 contains 15 residues. The V and J ends lost 1 base and 5 bases respectively, with 15 bases between them. The germline V gene has CDR1 SNHLY and CDR2 FYNNEI.

The chain links TRBV14 to TRBJ2-1, with 7 nucleotides matching TRBD2. Germline assignment: CDR1 SGHDN and CDR2 FVKESK. The CDR3 covers 16 residues. The V gene end was trimmed by 4 bases and the J gene end by 7 bases; junction bases not matched to a gene: 13. The CDR3 DNA is TGTGCCAGCAGCCCGGGGGGAGACTGGAGATTAAATGAGCAGTTCTTC. Protein product: CASSPGGDWRLNEQFF.

This chain links TRBV10-3 with TRBJ2-1; TRBD2 matches 12 bases. Germline loops: CDR1 ENHRY, CDR2 SYGVKD. The CDR3 spans 19 residues. Losses at the gene ends were 2 bases for V and 4 bases for J; bases not matched to a gene: 12. In DNA, the CDR3 is TGTGCCATCAGTGAGCGGAGGGCTAGCGGGGGGGAATATTACAATGAGCAGTTCTTC. Amino acid sequence: CAISERRASGGEYYNEQFF.

In its sample, this clone was seen a few times. The chain couples TRBV6-5 to TRBJ1-2, with a tentative D call TRBD1 (6 bases). V gave up 7 bases and J gave up 5 bases, with 14 bases separating them. CDR1 is MNHEY, CDR2 SVGAGI, per germline. CDR3 length: 13 amino acids. In DNA form, the CDR3 reads TGTGCCAGCAAGGGGGGGTTTGGGTATGGCTACACCTTC. This translates into CASKGGFGYGYTF.

The gene calls are TRBV7-3 and TRBJ2-2; 9 nucleotides match TRBD2. Germline values: CDR1 SGHTA, CDR2 FQGTGA. This CDR3 comprises 16 residues. The junction had 4 bases not matched to a gene; V was cut back by 0 bases and J by 5 bases. CDR3 in DNA: TGTGCCAGCAGCTTAACTAGCGGGGGCCTAACCGGGGAGCTGTTTTTT. Its protein product is CASSLTSGGLTGELFF.

The chain couples TRBV28 to TRBJ1-5, with 9 bases matching TRBD1. Losses at the gene ends were 0 bases for V and 4 bases for J; bases not matched to a gene: 1. The CDR3 has 15 residues. Germline V CDR1 and CDR2: MDHEN, SYDVKM. This chain's CDR3 is CASSLWTGGNQPQHF. The CDR3 nucleotides read TGTGCCAGCAGTTTATGGACAGGGGGTAATCAGCCCCAGCATTTT.

Comments on this clone: Within the sample, other DNA sequences also encode this same CDR3. This chain links TRBV5-1 with TRBJ2-1; 11 bases line up with TRBD2. The CDR3 length is 16 residues. J lost 8 bases, V lost 0 bases, and 7 bases had no gene match. CDR1 is SGHRS and CDR2 is YFSETQ in the germline V gene. The CDR3 bases are TGCGCCAGCAGCTTGGGGTTAGCGGGGGGGCTCGATGAGCAGTTCTTC. Encoded protein: CASSLGLAGGLDEQFF.

J is TRBJ2-1 and V is TRBV19; 7 nucleotides match TRBD1. The CDR3 consists of 16 residues. Germline-derived CDR1 and CDR2 are LNHDA and SQIVND (reference sequence). The V gene end was trimmed by 0 bases and the J gene end by 7 bases; junction bases not matched to a gene: 9. The CDR3, as DNA: TGTGCCAGTAGTATAGATCGACAGGGAGTAAGGAATGAGCAGTTCTTC. Translated, it gives CASSIDRQGVRNEQFF.

This chain connects TRBV6-5 to TRBJ1-2, with 10 bases lining up with TRBD1. The trim removed 4 bases at V and 9 bases at J, leaving 11 bases unmatched. Germline loops: CDR1 MNHEY, CDR2 SVGAGI. This CDR3 spans 15 amino acids. The CDR3 is CASSFLRQGADRYTF. CDR3 coding DNA: TGTGCCAGCAGTTTCCTCCGACAGGGGGCCGACCGCTACACCTTC.

On this clone itself: Within the sample, other DNA sequences also encode this same CDR3. The chain joins TRBV21-1 to TRBJ2-7; the table's D call TRBD2 went unverified against the DNA. TRBV21-1 is tagged as a pseudogene. The CDR3 is made up of 16 amino acids. The CDR3 is CASSKVMWTRSYEQYF. CDR3 nucleotide sequence: TGTGCCAGCAGCAAAGTAATGTGGACTCGCTCCTACGAGCAGTACTTC.

The chain recombines TRBV6-5 with TRBJ2-5; D gene uncertain. CDR3 length: 13 residues. The ends were cut back, 2 bases at V and 0 bases at J, with 4 bases in the middle. The germline gives CDR1 MNHEY, CDR2 SVGAGI. CDR3 coding DNA: TGTGCCAGCAGTTACGGGCACCAAGAGACCCAGTACTTC. Its translation: CASSYGHQETQYF.

CDR3 residues: CASSERADNIGLNIQYF. The CDR3 DNA follows: TGTGCCAGCAGTGAAAGAGCAGACAACATTGGATTGAACATTCAGTACTTC. The rearrangement uses TRBV6-1 and TRBJ2-4, with no clear D. The V gene lost 2 bases and the J gene lost 7 bases, with 21 bases spanning the gap. Germline CDR1 MNHNS, CDR2 SASEGT. CDR3 size: 17 residues.

Details on this clone: The same CDR3 can be traced to other DNA sequences in this sample. The rearrangement uses TRBV30 and TRBJ1-2; no reliable D call. CDR1 is GTSNPN and CDR2 is SVGIG in the germline V gene (reference sequence). This CDR3 region has 13 residues. V shed 0 bases and J shed 8 bases, with 13 bases lying between them. The chain's CDR3 is CAWSVEGGRGYTF. The CDR3 DNA reads TGTGCCTGGAGTGTTGAGGGCGGGCGGGGCTACACCTTC.

The V and J genes are TRBV19 and TRBJ1-5, with 8 nucleotides matching TRBD1. The CDR3 totals 14 residues. The V gene's germline CDR1 is LNHDA and CDR2 SQIVND (reference sequence). Trimming took 4 bases from V and 6 from J; bases not matched to a gene: 5. CDR3 DNA: TGTGCCAGTAGTACGCAGGGGGCGGGTCAGCCCCAGCATTTT. Its translation: CASSTQGAGQPQHF.

This clone came up once. The chain carries TRBV27 and TRBJ2-7; TRBD1 aligns across 7 bases. The CDR3 length is 18 residues. Trimming took 6 bases from V and 4 from J; bases not matched to a gene: 21. CDR1 MNHEY and CDR2 SMNVEV come from the germline V gene (reference sequence). In DNA, the CDR3 is TGTGCCAGCAGCCCCCGCGAGGTCAGCACAGGGGCAGGGTACGAGCAGTACTTC. It specifies CASSPREVSTGAGYEQYF.

The rearrangement uses TRBV9 and TRBJ1-1; D remains unclear. Germline assignment: CDR1 SGDLS and CDR2 YYNGEE. This CDR3 spans 17 amino acids. The V end lost 3 bases, the J end lost 1 base, and 19 bases lay between the germline ends. The CDR3 bases are TGTGCCAGCAGCGCTCTCGGGAGTTATACGGGGAACACTGAAGCTTTCTTT. It encodes CASSALGSYTGNTEAFF. Full variable domain (remainder filled in from reference TRBV9 and TRBJ1-1): DSGVTQTPKHLITATGQRVTLRCSPRSGDLSVYWYQQSLDQGLQFLIQYYNGEERAKGNILERFSAQQFPDLHSELNLSSLELGDSALYFCASSALGSYTGNTEAFFGQGTRLTVV.

The chain is built from TRBV6-5 and TRBJ1-2; the D gene is possibly TRBD1 (5 bases). This CDR3 spans 13 amino acids. Germline V CDR1 and CDR2: MNHEY, SVGAGI. V was trimmed by 7 bases and J by 1 base, leaving 10 bases between them. The CDR3 coding sequence is TGTGCCAGCACCGGACACGTTAACTATGGCTACACCTTC. It encodes CASTGHVNYGYTF.

The chain links TRBV4-2 to TRBJ2-7; 7 nucleotides agree with TRBD2. The CDR3 has 15 residues. V lost 0 bases to trimming and J lost 1 base; unmatched junction nucleotides: 3. From germline, CDR1 is LGHNA and CDR2 YNFKEQ. The DNA for the CDR3 is TGTGCCAGCAGCCAAGAAGGGAGGGGTTCCTACGAGCAGTACTTC. Its protein product is CASSQEGRGSYEQYF.

The chain uses TRBV5-6 and TRBJ1-4, with 8 bases matching TRBD1. V trimming: 2 bases; J trimming: 3 bases; junction bases outside the gene matches: 0. From germline, CDR1 is SGHDT and CDR2 YYEEEE. There are 14 residues in the CDR3. DNA of the CDR3: TGTGCCAGCAGCTTACAGGGGGCTAATGAAAAACTGTTTTTT. It codes for CASSLQGANEKLFF.

This clone showed up just once. The chain couples TRBV7-9 to TRBJ2-7, with D possibly matching TRBD1 (5 bases). CDR1 and CDR2 from the germline V gene are SEHNR and FQNEAQ (reference sequence). The CDR3 totals 14 residues. Trimming shortened V by 4 bases and J by 3 bases, and 13 bases separated the two germline ends. In nucleotides, the CDR3 is TGTGCCAGCAGCTCCCCAGGGTCTAGCTACGAGCAGTACTTC. It specifies CASSSPGSSYEQYF.

The chain uses TRBV5-5 and TRBJ2-1; D might be TRBD2 (6 bases). The CDR3 contains 14 residues. From germline, CDR1 is SGHKS and CDR2 YYEKEE (reference sequence). Trimming stripped 5 bases from V and 10 bases from J, with 19 bases between. The CDR3 nucleotides read TGTGCCAGCAGTTTTGGCGGGGAACTGGGGGAGCAGTTCTTC. The encoded protein is CASSFGGELGEQFF.

The chain links TRBV4-2 to TRBJ2-7, with 7 positions matching TRBD1. J lost 1 base, V lost 5 bases, and 8 bases had no gene match. This CDR3 comprises 15 residues. In germline, CDR1 is LGHNA, CDR2 YNFKEQ. The CDR3 spells CASSVRDSPSYEQYF. The CDR3 DNA follows: TGTGCCAGCAGCGTCCGGGACAGTCCTTCCTACGAGCAGTACTTC.

Only a few counts were recorded for this clone. The chain has TRBV18 and TRBJ2-6; D perhaps matches TRBD1 (6 bases). V lost 3 bases and J lost 2, with 11 bases in between. Per germline, CDR1 KGHSH and CDR2 LQKENI. There are 16 residues in the CDR3. The DNA for the CDR3 is TGTGCCAGCTCACCGGTACAGGGAGCTGGGGCCAACGTCCTGACTTTC. It translates to CASSPVQGAGANVLTF.

Only a few counts were recorded for this clone. This sequence joins TRBV29-1 and TRBJ2-3; 7 bases map to TRBD2. The CDR3 contains 14 residues. CDR1 is SQVTM and CDR2 is ANQGSEA in the germline V gene. Germline trimming cut 4 bases from V and 4 bases from J; bases unmatched to any gene: 8. The CDR3 DNA reads as TGCAGCGTTGCTCGCAGCGGGGAGTCAGATACGCAGTATTTT. This translates into CSVARSGESDTQYF.